This T cell receptor beta chain was sequenced for a study of blood T cell repertoires in COVID-19. The wider study: Acute-phase and convalescent COVID-19 samples originated in the United States, Italy and Spain. T cells, B-cell-depleted T cells, or PBMCs supplied cDNA or gDNA.

As originally analysed: It was from reference gene primer amplification that nucleated cell counts were estimated. Data came from immunoSEQ multiplex PCR; TCRdb stores just in-frame clones and leaves some out. Clonal size and the V and J genes are those of that table, whereas D and trimming came from the DNA. Here the sample spans 95,000 to 110,000 clones, about four fifths being singletons. The sequenced sample consisted of peripheral blood. This clonotype was obtained from a woman older than 75 with active or convalescent COVID-19.

In nucleotides, the CDR3 is TGTGCCAGCAGTGAAAGCGGGGTGCCGAGGGGTCAGCCCCAGCATTTT. Residues: CASSESGVPRGQPQHF. This chain joins TRBV25-1 and TRBJ1-5; possibly TRBD1 for D (5 bases). V lost 2 bases to trimming and J lost 6 bases, with 17 bases between them. Germline assignment: CDR1 MGHDK and CDR2 SYGVNS. The CDR3 runs 16 residues. Full variable domain (outside the CDR3, taken from reference TRBV25-1 and TRBJ1-5): EADIYQTPRYLVIGTGKKITLECSQTMGHDKMYWYQQDPGMELHLIHYSYGVNSTEKGDLSSESTVSRIRTEHFPLTLESARPSHTSQYLCASSESGVPRGQPQHFGDGTRLSIL.